This passage covers 31 T cell receptor beta chains from one sample sequenced in a study of blood T cell repertoires in COVID-19. Generated by immunoSEQ multiplex PCR, the TCRdb table keeps only in-frame clones and is missing some. Of 400,000 or so clones in the sample, 75% to 90% were seen once. Sequencing was done on a sample of peripheral blood. Receptors were obtained from a woman aged 40 to 55 with COVID-19, enrolled during active disease.

In DNA, the CDR3 is TGCAGTGCTAGTGGAGGATGGGACAGAAATCAGCCCCAGCATTTT. Its protein is CSASGGWDRNQPQHF. The chain joins TRBV20-1 to TRBJ1-5; 7 bases align to TRBD1. This CDR3 comprises 15 residues. Germline V CDR1 and CDR2: DFQATT, SNEGSKA (reference sequence). The V segment lost 3 bases and the J segment 4 bases; nucleotides outside the gene matches: 9.

This chain connects TRBV4-2 to TRBJ1-1; 9 nucleotides align to TRBD1. Germline CDR1 and CDR2: LGHNA and YNFKEQ. This CDR3 has 14 residues. V lost 3 bases and J lost 4; bases outside the gene matches: 3. The CDR3 nucleotides read TGTGCCAGCAGCCAGCGGACAGGGGTCACTGAAGCTTTCTTT. Residues: CASSQRTGVTEAFF.

This rearrangement joins TRBV5-1 to TRBJ1-4; 7 bases map to TRBD1. The V gene's germline CDR1 is SGHRS and CDR2 YFSETQ. The junction had 4 bases not matched to a gene; V was cut back by 0 bases and J by 5 bases. This CDR3 contains 15 residues. For the CDR3, the DNA is TGCGCCAGCAGCTTGGCGGAGGGGGCGAATGAAAAACTGTTTTTT. Protein: CASSLAEGANEKLFF.

Only one count was recorded for this clone. J is TRBJ2-2 and V is TRBV2; tentative D call: TRBD1 (5 bases). Trimming took off 8 bases at V and 7 bases at J, with 14 bases between the two ends. This CDR3 spans 13 amino acids. Germline-derived CDR1 and CDR2 are SNHLY and FYNNEI. The CDR3 DNA reads as TGTGCCAGCCAACAGGAGCAGGACGGGGAGCTGTTTTTT. Protein: CASQQEQDGELFF.

This rearrangement joins TRBV27 to TRBJ1-1; a possible D gene is TRBD1 (6 bases). The germline V gene encodes CDR1 MNHEY and CDR2 SMNVEV (reference sequence). Deletions cut 3 bases from V and 0 bases from J, with 11 bases between. The CDR3 covers 15 residues. DNA of the CDR3: TGTGCCAGCAGTTTGCTAGACAGGTTGAACACTGAAGCTTTCTTT. It encodes CASSLLDRLNTEAFF.

This chain joins TRBV9 and TRBJ1-1, with D possibly matching TRBD1 (6 bases). This CDR3 spans 15 amino acids. Germline V CDR1 and CDR2: SGDLS, YYNGEE. With 2 bases removed from V and 1 base from J, the gap between germline ends came to 12 bases. CDR3 in amino acids: CASSVRGAGNTEAFF. The DNA for the CDR3 is TGTGCCAGCAGCGTTCGGGGGGCCGGGAACACTGAAGCTTTCTTT.

The chain couples TRBV5-4 to TRBJ2-5; 8 bases line up with TRBD1. Germline V CDR1 and CDR2: SGHNT, YYREEE (reference sequence). This CDR3 is built from 14 residues. The J segment lost 5 bases and the V segment lost 4 bases, leaving 7 bases of the junction unmatched. This CDR3 is CASSRGQVQETQYF. CDR3 nucleotide sequence: TGTGCCAGCAGCAGGGGACAGGTTCAGGAGACCCAGTACTTC.

This chain uses TRBV4-1 with TRBJ1-4; 7 bases line up with TRBD1. The CDR3 has 17 amino acids. Germline assignment: CDR1 MGHRA and CDR2 YSYEKL. V was clipped by 5 bases and J by 5 bases; unmatched bases: 14. CDR3 region: CASSEGASGQANEKLFF. For the CDR3, the DNA is TGCGCCAGCAGCGAAGGTGCCAGCGGACAGGCAAATGAAAAACTGTTTTTT.

The chain recombines TRBV5-1 with TRBJ2-7; TRBD2 matches 8 bases. The V and J ends lost 6 bases and 6 bases, in that order; junction bases with no gene match: 8. The CDR3 length is 13 residues. Looked up from germline, CDR1 is SGHRS and CDR2 is YFSETQ. The CDR3: CASIEPGGREQYF. DNA of the CDR3: TGCGCCAGCATTGAGCCGGGGGGGCGCGAGCAGTACTTC.

The rearrangement joins TRBV6-5 to TRBJ1-5, with no clear D. In germline, CDR1 is MNHEY, CDR2 SVGAGI. V lost 0 bases and J 0 bases, leaving 6 bases between the germline ends. This CDR3 region has 15 residues. CDR3 region: CASSYSMSSNQPQHF. The CDR3 DNA follows: TGTGCCAGCAGTTACTCGATGAGTAGCAATCAGCCCCAGCATTTT.

The chain recombines TRBV27 with TRBJ1-4, with 7 bases lining up with TRBD1. This CDR3 is 15 amino acids long. Germline assignment: CDR1 MNHEY and CDR2 SMNVEV (reference sequence). The V segment lost 5 bases and the J segment 11 bases; nucleotides outside the gene matches: 14. The CDR3 region has the DNA TGTGCCAGCAGTGGGGAGACAGGGAGTTTGGGGAAACTGTTTTTT. Amino acid sequence: CASSGETGSLGKLFF.

The chain is built from TRBV28 and TRBJ1-1; D is ambiguous. The CDR3 loop spans 14 amino acids. V was trimmed by 5 bases and J by 4 bases, leaving 14 bases between them. Per germline, CDR1 MDHEN and CDR2 SYDVKM. The CDR3 DNA reads as TGTGCCAGCAGTCTCCGATCCCGGGGCACTGAAGCTTTCTTT. It translates to CASSLRSRGTEAFF.

V and J are TRBV3-1 (or the pseudogene TRBV3-2) and TRBJ2-4; TRBD1 aligns across 9 bases. Germline assignment: CDR1 LGHDT and CDR2 YNNKEL (reference sequence). This CDR3 has 14 residues. Unmatched junction bases numbered 4, after V lost 4 bases and J lost 6 bases. The CDR3 region is CASSPGQGSNIQYF. Written as DNA, the CDR3 is TGTGCCAGCAGCCCCGGACAGGGGTCAAACATTCAGTACTTC.

This clone has more than one count but fewer than ten. This chain joins TRBV5-4 and TRBJ2-7; no reliable D call. Per germline, CDR1 SGHNT and CDR2 YYREEE (reference sequence). CDR3 length equals 13 residues. With 4 bases removed from V and 6 bases from J, the gap between germline ends came to 14 bases. CDR3 loop: CASSLDPSREQYF. CDR3 DNA sequence: TGTGCCAGCAGCCTAGACCCTTCCCGCGAGCAGTACTTC.

The chain recombines TRBV12-3 or TRBV12-4 with TRBJ1-1; D not resolved. The CDR3 length is 12 residues. V was pared by 3 bases and J by 3 bases, with 5 bases between. CDR3 coding DNA: TGTGCCAGCAGTTTGCAGTACACTGAAGCTTTCTTT. Its protein product is CASSLQYTEAFF.

The chain combines TRBV27 with TRBJ1-5; TRBD1 matches at 9 bases. J gave up 0 bases and V 8 bases, and 8 bases lay outside the gene matches. CDR1 and CDR2 (germline): MNHEY, SMNVEV (reference sequence). The length of the CDR3 is 16 residues. CDR3 sequence reads: CASGRDRDYSNQPQHF. CDR3 DNA sequence: TGTGCCAGCGGCCGGGACAGGGACTATAGCAATCAGCCCCAGCATTTT.

The J gene is TRBJ1-5, the V gene TRBV7-2; 7 positions match TRBD1. Per the germline V gene, CDR1 is SGHTA and CDR2 is FQGNSA. Trimming took 2 bases from V and 2 from J; bases not matched to a gene: 3. The CDR3 covers 15 residues. The CDR3: CASSLRQGGNQPQHF. CDR3 nucleotides: TGTGCCAGCAGCTTACGACAGGGCGGCAATCAGCCCCAGCATTTT.

The chain uses TRBV19 and TRBJ2-7; 9 nucleotides agree with TRBD1. Germline V gene data show CDR1 as LNHDA and CDR2 as SQIVND (reference sequence). The CDR3 length is 15 residues. J was trimmed by 2 bases and V by 7 bases; bases with no gene match: 9. CDR3 bases: TGTGCCAGTACCCAAGTGGGACAGGGCCCCTACGAGCAGTACTTC. Protein sequence: CASTQVGQGPYEQYF. Full variable domain (outside the CDR3, taken from reference TRBV19 and TRBJ2-7): DGGITQSPKYLFRKEGQNVTLSCEQNLNHDAMYWYRQDPGQGLRLIYYSQIVNDFQKGDIAEGYSVSREKKESFPLTVTSAQKNPTAFYLCASTQVGQGPYEQYFGPGTRLTVT.

The chain couples TRBV28 to TRBJ1-2; no clear D. The CDR3 covers 15 residues. Germline loops: CDR1 MDHEN, CDR2 SYDVKM. V was cut by 1 base and J by 0 bases, with 9 bases left in between. For the CDR3, the DNA is TGTGCCAGCAGTTTATCCCCACCAGCTAACTATGGCTACACCTTC. Protein sequence: CASSLSPPANYGYTF.

The chain is built from TRBV2 and TRBJ2-2; TRBD1 might be the D (6 bases). Trimming took 4 bases from V and 4 from J, leaving 10 bases between them. The length of the CDR3 is 14 residues. Germline CDR1 is SNHLY and CDR2 is FYNNEI. For the CDR3, the DNA is TGTGCCAGCAGTGCTTCAGGGGTCACCGGGGAGCTGTTTTTT. Its protein product is CASSASGVTGELFF.

The chain links TRBV6-5 to TRBJ1-1; no clear D gene. From germline, CDR1 is MNHEY and CDR2 SVGAGI. Trimming shortened V by 4 bases and J by 1 base, and 13 bases separated the two germline ends. CDR3 length: 15 amino acids. The CDR3: CASSSSLGGNTEAFF. DNA of the CDR3: TGTGCCAGCAGTTCCAGCTTAGGAGGGAACACTGAAGCTTTCTTT.

The V and J genes are TRBV7-6 and TRBJ2-5, with D perhaps TRBD1 (7 bases). The germline CDR1 and CDR2 sequences are SGHVS and FNYEAQ. The V end was cut by 2 bases, the J end by 5 bases, with 18 bases between. This CDR3 has 16 residues. The CDR3 DNA follows: TGTGCCAGCAGCTTAAGCAGGGGGGTCGTCGTGGAGACCCAGTACTTC. The encoded protein is CASSLSRGVVVETQYF.

The chain joins TRBV27 to TRBJ1-1; D gene uncertain. This CDR3 spans 13 amino acids. Germline CDR1 is MNHEY and CDR2 is SMNVEV (reference sequence). V lost 3 bases, J lost 2 bases, and 7 bases lay in between. CDR3 residues: CASSLGSNTEAFF. The CDR3 DNA is TGTGCCAGCAGTTTGGGCAGTAACACTGAAGCTTTCTTT.

The chain employs TRBV19 and TRBJ1-4; TRBD1 aligns across 9 bases. The CDR3 totals 13 residues. The germline gives CDR1 LNHDA, CDR2 SQIVND (reference sequence). V was clipped by 8 bases and J by 7 bases; unmatched bases: 5. Here the CDR3 DNA reads TGTGCCAGTGCATACAGGGGGCGTGAAAAACTGTTTTTT. Translating it yields CASAYRGREKLFF. Full variable domain (remainder filled in from reference TRBV19 and TRBJ1-4): DGGITQSPKYLFRKEGQNVTLSCEQNLNHDAMYWYRQDPGQGLRLIYYSQIVNDFQKGDIAEGYSVSREKKESFPLTVTSAQKNPTAFYLCASAYRGREKLFFGSGTQLSVL.

This clone was found once. The chain combines TRBV9 with TRBJ2-1; 8 bases are a match to TRBD2. From germline, CDR1 is SGDLS and CDR2 YYNGEE. Trimming cost V 3 bases and J 6 bases; bases outside gene matches: 14. The CDR3 spans 17 residues. The CDR3: CASSGGPMAGGSNEQFF. CDR3 bases: TGTGCCAGCAGCGGAGGTCCAATGGCGGGGGGCTCCAATGAGCAGTTCTTC.

In DNA, the CDR3 is TGTGCCAGCTCCGAAAAGCGCGGGGGTACTCTGGGAAAACTGTTTTTT. Amino acid sequence: CASSEKRGGTLGKLFF. The chain is built from TRBV18 and TRBJ1-4; the D gene is possibly TRBD1 (5 bases). V lost 6 bases, J lost 10 bases, and 24 bases lay in between. Germline-derived CDR1 and CDR2 are KGHSH and LQKENI. CDR3 size: 16 residues. Full variable domain (outside the CDR3, taken from reference TRBV18 and TRBJ1-4): NAGVMQNPRHLVRRRGQEARLRCSPMKGHSHVYWYRQLPEEGLKFMVYLQKENIIDESGMPKERFSAEFPKEGPSILRIQQVVRGDSAAYFCASSEKRGGTLGKLFFGSGTQLSVL.

The chain employs TRBV6-6 and TRBJ2-7; weak D call: TRBD1 (6 bases). The CDR3 is 14 residues long. V gave up 0 bases and J gave up 2 bases, with 8 bases separating them. Germline values: CDR1 MNHNY, CDR2 SVGAGI (reference sequence). CDR3 DNA sequence: TGTGCCAGCAGTTACTCGGGACAAACCTACGAGCAGTACTTC. As protein: CASSYSGQTYEQYF.

The J gene is TRBJ2-6, the V gene TRBV7-3, with D unresolved. The germline CDR1 and CDR2 sequences are SGHTA and FQGTGA. This CDR3 has 16 amino acids. With 8 bases removed from V and 2 bases from J, the gap between germline ends came to 16 bases. The CDR3 sequence: CASHKTSGAGANVLTF. CDR3 in DNA: TGTGCCAGCCATAAGACGTCGGGTGCTGGGGCCAACGTCCTGACTTTC.

The chain joins TRBV27 to TRBJ2-7, with 7 bases aligning to TRBD1. The germline V gene encodes CDR1 MNHEY and CDR2 SMNVEV (reference sequence). With 6 bases clipped from V and 2 bases from J, the junction kept 13 bases outside the gene matches. The CDR3 covers 16 residues. CDR3 DNA sequence: TGTGCCAGCAGGCGATTTGGGACAGCGGCCCCCTACGAGCAGTACTTC. Translating gives CASRRFGTAAPYEQYF.

The CDR3 DNA sequence: TGCGCCAGCAGCCAACGTACAGGGGGCTACCCCTACAATGAGCAGTTCTTC. Its protein product is CASSQRTGGYPYNEQFF. The rearrangement joins TRBV4-3 to TRBJ2-1; the match to TRBD1 covers 9 bases. V shed 2 bases, J shed 2 bases, and the junction held 7 bases outside the gene matches. This CDR3 comprises 17 residues. Germline CDR1 reads LGHNA; CDR2 reads YSLEER.

The chain recombines TRBV28 with TRBJ1-5, with D perhaps TRBD1 (5 bases). With 5 bases removed from V and 4 bases from J, the gap between germline ends came to 21 bases. Looked up from germline, CDR1 is MDHEN and CDR2 is SYDVKM. The CDR3 consists of 17 residues. CDR3 DNA: TGTGCCAGCAGTGCGCCGTCCACCGGGACTACAAATCAGCCCCAGCATTTT. It translates to CASSAPSTGTTNQPQHF.